The next 32 T cell receptor beta chains were all read from a single sample in a study of shared clonotypes between healthy human individuals. Sequenced by immunoSEQ multiplex PCR; TCRdb stores in-frame clones only, minus some. The sample yields some 2,500,000 clones, 93% seen once. The specimen was naive CD4+ T cells from PBMCs. Subset of the sample: CD45RA+ positively selected. Receptors originate from a man aged 18 to 30 in good health. Some clones in this sample may be carry-over from other donors' samples.

The V call is TRBV5-4, the J call TRBJ2-1; possible D gene TRBD2, 5 bases. With 1 base removed from V and 5 bases from J, the gap between germline ends came to 13 bases. CDR1 is SGHNT and CDR2 is YYREEE in the germline V gene (reference sequence). The CDR3 is 15 amino acids. CDR3 in amino acids: CASSLSRGSDNEQFF. In nucleotides, the CDR3 is TGTGCCAGCAGCTTGTCACGTGGTAGCGACAATGAGCAGTTCTTC.

The chain couples TRBV5-1 to TRBJ2-1; 14 positions agree with TRBD2. CDR1 and CDR2 from the germline V gene are SGHRS and YFSETQ. Germline trimming cut 4 bases from V and 2 bases from J; bases unmatched to any gene: 5. The CDR3 spans 17 residues. CDR3: CASSGLAGGPTYNEQFF. The CDR3 DNA reads TGCGCCAGCAGCGGACTAGCGGGAGGCCCCACCTACAATGAGCAGTTCTTC.

V usage is TRBV4-1 and J usage is TRBJ2-5, with D possibly being TRBD1 (6 bases). Germline V gives CDR1 MGHRA, CDR2 YSYEKL. This CDR3 is built from 15 residues. V lost 4 bases to trimming and J lost 2 bases, with 14 bases between them. In nucleotides, the CDR3 is TGCGCCAGCAGCCCCCCGGGACAACTACAAGAGACCCAGTACTTC. Its translation: CASSPPGQLQETQYF.

As to this clone: This CDR3 is also generated by other DNA sequences in the sample. The chain links TRBV7-9 to TRBJ1-1; D is possibly TRBD1 (6 bases). This CDR3 region has 13 residues. Trimming cost V 1 base and J 6 bases, with 9 bases left between them. Germline CDR1 reads SEHNR; CDR2 reads FQNEAQ (reference sequence). CDR3 protein: CASSLEGGSEAFF. CDR3 DNA sequence: TGTGCCAGCAGCTTAGAAGGGGGGTCTGAAGCTTTCTTT.

This chain joins TRBV11-3 and TRBJ2-7; TRBD1 aligns across 9 bases. Germline-derived CDR1 and CDR2 are SGHNT and YENEEA. V gave up 5 bases and J gave up 0 bases; unmatched junction bases: 5. This CDR3 has 15 residues. CDR3 loop: CASSARTGDSYEQYF. In DNA form, the CDR3 reads TGTGCCAGCAGCGCTCGGACAGGGGACTCCTACGAGCAGTACTTC.

This sequence joins TRBV5-4 and TRBJ1-6; TRBD1 agrees at 8 bases. Germline V gives CDR1 SGHNT, CDR2 YYREEE (reference sequence). This CDR3 is 14 amino acids long. Trimming removed 0 bases from V and 10 bases from J; junction bases left unmatched: 3. This CDR3 reads CASSLAGGDSPLHF. CDR3 nucleotide sequence: TGTGCCAGCAGCTTGGCAGGGGGCGACTCACCCCTCCACTTT.

The chain joins TRBV19 to TRBJ1-1; 7 bases line up with TRBD1. Per germline, CDR1 LNHDA and CDR2 SQIVND (reference sequence). This CDR3 has 16 residues. V shed 3 bases and J 2 bases; nucleotides not matched to a gene: 9. This CDR3 reads CASSIILGQTNTEAFF. CDR3 bases: TGTGCCAGTAGTATTATCCTGGGACAGACCAACACTGAAGCTTTCTTT.

The genes are TRBV18 and TRBJ2-5, with TRBD2 as a possible D gene (6 bases). The V end lost 3 bases, the J end lost 4 bases, and 12 bases lay between the germline ends. Germline V gene data show CDR1 as KGHSH and CDR2 as LQKENI. The CDR3 is 14 amino acids. CDR3 protein: CASSPGGVGETQYF. Here the CDR3 DNA reads TGTGCCAGCTCACCGGGCGGGGTAGGAGAGACCCAGTACTTC.

V and J are TRBV9 and TRBJ2-3, with unresolved D. The CDR3 loop spans 11 amino acids. Germline lookup yields CDR1 SGDLS and CDR2 YYNGEE. Trimming removed 4 bases at V and 3 bases at J, with 3 bases between. This CDR3 reads CASSKTDTQYF. CDR3 sequence (DNA): TGTGCCAGCAGCAAGACAGATACGCAGTATTTT.

J is TRBJ2-3 and V is TRBV15; perhaps TRBD2 as D (6 bases). The germline gives CDR1 LNHNV, CDR2 YYDKDF (reference sequence). V lost 3 bases, J lost 2 bases, and 9 bases lay in between. This CDR3 spans 14 amino acids. CDR3 sequence: CATSRGTFTDTQYF. The CDR3 nucleotides are TGTGCCACCAGCAGGGGGACTTTCACAGATACGCAGTATTTT.

V gene TRBV5-1 combines with J gene TRBJ1-3, with D unclear. The CDR3 contains 17 residues. The germline V and J ends were trimmed by 0 bases and 1 base, with 14 bases remaining between them. Germline CDR1 reads SGHRS; CDR2 reads YFSETQ. The CDR3 region is CASSLGVVLDSGNTIYF. The CDR3 DNA is TGCGCCAGCAGCTTGGGGGTGGTCCTGGATTCTGGAAACACCATATATTTT.

This clone came up a few times. The V gene is TRBV7-9, the J gene TRBJ1-1; perhaps TRBD1 as D (5 bases). Germline V gene data show CDR1 as SEHNR and CDR2 as FQNEAQ (reference sequence). This CDR3 is 14 amino acids long. Trimming pared 3 bases from V and 3 bases from J, leaving 11 bases between. The chain's CDR3 is CASSFFLGDTEAFF. The CDR3 bases are TGTGCCAGCAGCTTCTTCCTAGGGGACACTGAAGCTTTCTTT.

V usage is TRBV2 and J usage is TRBJ2-3, with D hard to call. Germline lookup yields CDR1 SNHLY and CDR2 FYNNEI. V lost 2 bases, J lost 2 bases, and 11 bases lay in between. CDR3 length: 15 amino acids. The CDR3 DNA is TGTGCCAGCAGTGAATTAGGGTTCGACACAGATACGCAGTATTTT. It codes for CASSELGFDTDTQYF.

CDR3 bases: TGTGCCAGCTCACCACGAGGGACTAGCGGGAACCCGTACGAGCAGTACTTC. It encodes CASSPRGTSGNPYEQYF. This chain links TRBV18 with TRBJ2-7; 13 nucleotides agree with TRBD2. From germline, CDR1 is KGHSH and CDR2 LQKENI. This CDR3 has 17 amino acids. J was trimmed by 4 bases and V by 1 base; bases with no gene match: 7.

This sequence joins TRBV2 and TRBJ1-1, with no clear D. Germline CDR1 SNHLY, CDR2 FYNNEI. V was trimmed by 8 bases and J by 1 base, leaving 11 bases between them. CDR3 length equals 13 residues. CDR3 bases: TGTGCCAGCGTCCGGGGAGAGAACACTGAAGCTTTCTTT. It encodes CASVRGENTEAFF.

This rearrangement joins TRBV11-3 to TRBJ1-1, with D hard to call. This CDR3 region has 13 residues. Between the trimmed V and J ends, which lost 4 bases and 0 bases, there was a span of 6 bases. The germline CDR1 and CDR2 sequences are SGHNT and YENEEA. For the CDR3, the DNA is TGTGCCAGCAGCTCTTCACTGAACACTGAAGCTTTCTTT. Translation gives CASSSSLNTEAFF.

J is TRBJ2-2 and V is TRBV5-1; 9 positions agree with TRBD1. The CDR3 extends over 16 amino acids. Germline values: CDR1 SGHRS, CDR2 YFSETQ. V gave up 4 bases and J gave up 1 base; unmatched junction bases: 5. Written as DNA, the CDR3 is TGCGCCAGCAGCAGGACAGGGGACTTGAACACCGGGGAGCTGTTTTTT. Translated, it gives CASSRTGDLNTGELFF.

In the case of this clone: Other DNA sequences in the same sample also yield this CDR3. The chain carries TRBV10-3 and TRBJ1-1; D gene uncertain. The CDR3 runs 12 residues. Germline CDR1 ENHRY, CDR2 SYGVKD. V lost 6 bases and J lost 5, with 10 bases in between. CDR3 sequence reads: CAIRMGGTEAFF. The CDR3, as DNA: TGTGCCATCAGGATGGGTGGGACTGAAGCTTTCTTT.

As for this clone: The junction departs from germline at one end; a sequencing error may be responsible. The chain recombines TRBV5-7 with TRBJ1-3; D is uncertain. TRBV5-7 is annotated as an ORF whose role is uncertain. The CDR3 consists of 15 residues. The CDR3 bases are TGTGCCAGCCGCTTGTTCGGCCGCTCTGGAAACACCATATATTTT. Its translation is CASRLFGRSGNTIYF.

V usage is TRBV4-3 and J usage is TRBJ1-6, with 10 nucleotides matching TRBD1. CDR1 and CDR2 from the germline V gene are LGHNA and YSLEER. The trim removed 0 bases at V and 9 bases at J, leaving 5 bases unmatched. The CDR3 has 16 residues. Here the CDR3 reads CASSQDPDRGLSPLHF. Here the CDR3 DNA reads TGCGCCAGCAGCCAAGACCCTGACAGGGGGCTTTCACCCCTCCACTTT.

With regard to this clone: The same CDR3 also results from other DNA sequences found in this sample. This sequence joins TRBV18 and TRBJ2-7, with 8 positions matching TRBD1. Germline CDR1 is KGHSH and CDR2 is LQKENI. The CDR3 is 15 residues long. The ends lost 3 bases at V and 3 bases at J; junction bases unmatched: 7. CDR3 sequence: CASSPSGQGFYEQYF. For the CDR3, the DNA is TGTGCCAGCTCACCCTCAGGACAGGGTTTCTACGAGCAGTACTTC.

This chain links TRBV7-2 with TRBJ2-7; the D gene is possibly TRBD2 (6 bases). Germline CDR1 is SGHTA and CDR2 is FQGNSA. The CDR3 length is 14 residues. V was pared by 4 bases and J by 5 bases, with 15 bases between. CDR3: CASSSFRELNEQYF. Here the CDR3 DNA reads TGTGCCAGCAGCTCCTTCCGGGAGTTGAACGAGCAGTACTTC.

This clone was seen a single time. J is TRBJ2-2 and V is TRBV5-1, with 7 positions matching TRBD2. V lost 5 bases, J lost 2 bases, and 9 bases stayed unmatched. Germline V CDR1 and CDR2: SGHRS, YFSETQ. The CDR3 is 16 residues long. For the CDR3, the DNA is TGCGCCAGCAGTTACCTAGCGGCATCCAACACCGGGGAGCTGTTTTTT. Translated, it gives CASSYLAASNTGELFF. Supplemented by reference TRBV5-1 and TRBJ2-2, the full variable domain reads KAGVTQTPRYLIKTRGQQVTLSCSPISGHRSVSWYQQTPGQGLQFLFEYFSETQRNKGNFPGRFSGRQFSNSRSEMNVSTLELGDSALYLCASSYLAASNTGELFFGEGSRLTVL.

The sample holds one count of this clone. This chain uses TRBV4-3 with TRBJ2-7, with D perhaps TRBD1 (6 bases). Germline CDR1 reads LGHNA; CDR2 reads YSLEER. CDR3 length equals 14 residues. Deletions cut 6 bases from V and 1 base from J, with 13 bases between. In nucleotides, the CDR3 is TGCGCCAGCAGTCTGATTGGACAGTCCTACGAGCAGTACTTC. It encodes CASSLIGQSYEQYF.

This sequence joins TRBV5-4 and TRBJ2-1; 9 bases line up with TRBD1. CDR3 length: 15 residues. Trimming took 5 bases from V and 6 from J; bases not matched to a gene: 9. Germline V CDR1 and CDR2: SGHNT, YYREEE (reference sequence). The CDR3 region has the DNA TGTGCCAGCAGAACCCCCGGGACAGGGATCAATGAGCAGTTCTTC. As protein: CASRTPGTGINEQFF.

The rearrangement uses TRBV28 and TRBJ1-1, with no clear D. This CDR3 is built from 13 residues. Trimming shortened V by 1 base and J by 4 bases, and 7 bases separated the two germline ends. Germline-derived CDR1 and CDR2 are MDHEN and SYDVKM. CDR3 DNA sequence: TGTGCCAGCAGTTTATACCGGAGCACTGAAGCTTTCTTT. Translating gives CASSLYRSTEAFF.

This clone was seen just once. This rearrangement joins TRBV27 to TRBJ2-3, with D perhaps matching TRBD1 or TRBD2 (6 bases each). The germline V and J ends were trimmed by 5 bases and 3 bases, with 15 bases remaining between them. The CDR3 is made up of 15 amino acids. CDR1 and CDR2 (germline): MNHEY, SMNVEV (reference sequence). CDR3 residues: CASSMEGVRTDTQYF. In DNA, the CDR3 is TGTGCCAGCAGTATGGAGGGGGTGAGGACAGATACGCAGTATTTT.

The V call is TRBV10-3, the J call TRBJ2-2; 11 positions agree with TRBD1. Per the germline V gene, CDR1 is ENHRY and CDR2 is SYGVKD. This CDR3 region has 17 residues. Trimming at V came to 0 bases and at J to 6 bases, leaving 6 bases not matched to a gene. The CDR3 DNA reads TGTGCCATCAGTGAGTCTTTGGGACAGGGGGTCCCCGGGGAGCTGTTTTTT. Translation: CAISESLGQGVPGELFF.

V is TRBV29-1 and J is TRBJ1-1, with 7 bases aligning to TRBD1. The CDR3 is made up of 14 amino acids. CDR1 is SQVTM and CDR2 is ANQGSEA in the germline V gene. V gave up 6 bases and J gave up 0 bases; unmatched junction bases: 7. The CDR3 nucleotides read TGCAGCGTATTGGGACAGAGAATGAACACTGAAGCTTTCTTT. This translates into CSVLGQRMNTEAFF.

This chain joins TRBV9 and TRBJ2-1; TRBD2 is a possible D gene (5 bases). Deletions cut 3 bases from V and 8 bases from J, with 21 bases between. The CDR3 is made up of 16 amino acids. From germline, CDR1 is SGDLS and CDR2 YYNGEE. DNA for the CDR3: TGTGCCAGCAGCGGACCCTTGAGTCTAGCATCGGATGAGCAGTTCTTC. Protein: CASSGPLSLASDEQFF.

The chain links TRBV10-3 to TRBJ2-7, with TRBD1 identical over 8 bases. The germline V gene encodes CDR1 ENHRY and CDR2 SYGVKD. CDR3 length: 15 amino acids. V shed 4 bases and J 4 bases; nucleotides not matched to a gene: 9. CDR3 in DNA: TGTGCCATCAGTGCAATCGGGGACAGGTATTACGAGCAGTACTTC. This sequence encodes CAISAIGDRYYEQYF.

V gene TRBV12-5 combines with J gene TRBJ1-1, with 7 positions matching TRBD1. Germline lookup yields CDR1 LGHNT and CDR2 FRNRAP. The length of the CDR3 is 14 residues. V shed 4 bases and J 1 base; nucleotides not matched to a gene: 3. In DNA form, the CDR3 reads TGTGCTAGTGGTTCCGGGACAGCGAACACTGAAGCTTTCTTT. It specifies CASGSGTANTEAFF. Complete variable domain (other parts from reference TRBV12-5 and TRBJ1-1): DARVTQTPRHKVTEMGQEVTMRCQPILGHNTVFWYRQTMMQGLELLAYFRNRAPLDDSGMPKDRFSAEMPDATLATLKIQPSEPRDSAVYFCASGSGTANTEAFFGQGTRLTVV.